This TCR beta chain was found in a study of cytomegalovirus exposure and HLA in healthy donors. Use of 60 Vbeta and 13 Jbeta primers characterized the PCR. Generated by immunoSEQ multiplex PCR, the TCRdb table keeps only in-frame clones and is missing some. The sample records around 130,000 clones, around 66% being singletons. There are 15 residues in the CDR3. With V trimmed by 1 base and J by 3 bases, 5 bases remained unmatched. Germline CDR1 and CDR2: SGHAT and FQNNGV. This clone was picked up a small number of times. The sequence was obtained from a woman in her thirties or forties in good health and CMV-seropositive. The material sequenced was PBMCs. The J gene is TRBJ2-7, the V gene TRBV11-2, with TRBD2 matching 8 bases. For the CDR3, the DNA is TGTGCCAGCAGCTTAGTAGCGACTAGCGACTACGAGCAGTACTTC. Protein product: CASSLVATSDYEQYF. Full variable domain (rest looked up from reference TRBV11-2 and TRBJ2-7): EAGVAQSPRYKIIEKRQSVAFWCNPISGHATLYWYQQILGQGPKLLIQFQNNGVVDDSQLPKDRFSAERLKGVDSTLKIQPAKLEDSAVYLCASSLVATSDYEQYFGPGTRLTVT.